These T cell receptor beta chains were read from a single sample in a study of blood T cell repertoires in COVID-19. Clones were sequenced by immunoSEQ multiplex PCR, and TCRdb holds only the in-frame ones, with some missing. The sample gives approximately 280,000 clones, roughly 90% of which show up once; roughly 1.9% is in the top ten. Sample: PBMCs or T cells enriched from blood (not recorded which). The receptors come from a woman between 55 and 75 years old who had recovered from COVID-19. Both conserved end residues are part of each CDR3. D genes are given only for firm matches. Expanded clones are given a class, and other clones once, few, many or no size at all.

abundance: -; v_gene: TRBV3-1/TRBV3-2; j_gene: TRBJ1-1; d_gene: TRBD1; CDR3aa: CASSQGLGQGDTEAFF; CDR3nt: TGTGCCAGCAGCCAAGGTCTGGGACAGGGGGATACTGAAGCTTTCTTT
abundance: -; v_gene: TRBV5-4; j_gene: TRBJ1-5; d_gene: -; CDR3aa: CASSTGGSNQPQHF; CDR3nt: TGTGCCAGCAGCACCGGGGGTAGCAATCAGCCCCAGCATTTT
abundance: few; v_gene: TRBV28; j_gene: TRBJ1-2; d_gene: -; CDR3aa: CASSWQSPGGYTF; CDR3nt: TGTGCCAGCAGTTGGCAAAGCCCAGGGGGCTACACCTTC
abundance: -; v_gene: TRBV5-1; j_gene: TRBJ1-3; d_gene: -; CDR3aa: CASSPPGDGNTIYF; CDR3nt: TGCGCCAGCAGCCCACCCGGGGATGGAAACACCATATATTTT
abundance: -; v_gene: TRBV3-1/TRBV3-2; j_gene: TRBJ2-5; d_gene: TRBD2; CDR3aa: CASSQTGTSGGARETQYF; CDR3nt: TGTGCCAGCAGCCAGACCGGGACTAGCGGGGGGGCCCGCGAGACCCAGTACTTC
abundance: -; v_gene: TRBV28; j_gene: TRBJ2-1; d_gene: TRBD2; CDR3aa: CASSPPRGGHNEQFF; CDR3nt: TGTGCCAGCAGCCCCCCCCGGGGGGGCCACAATGAGCAGTTCTTC
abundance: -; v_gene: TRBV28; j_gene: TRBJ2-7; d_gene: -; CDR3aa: CASSTRSFSYEQYF; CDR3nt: TGTGCCAGCAGTACTAGAAGTTTCTCCTACGAGCAGTACTTC
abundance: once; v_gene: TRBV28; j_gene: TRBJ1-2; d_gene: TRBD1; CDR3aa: CASSFSQGANGYTF; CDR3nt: TGTGCCAGCAGTTTCTCCCAGGGGGCGAATGGCTACACCTTC
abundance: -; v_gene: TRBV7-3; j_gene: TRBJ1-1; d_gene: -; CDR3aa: CASSARGNTEAFF; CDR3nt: TGTGCCAGCAGCGCTCGAGGGAACACTGAAGCTTTCTTT
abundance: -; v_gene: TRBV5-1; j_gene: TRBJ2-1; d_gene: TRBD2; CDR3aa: CASNQDSGIDEQFF; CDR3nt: TGCGCCAGCAACCAAGATAGCGGGATCGATGAGCAGTTCTTC
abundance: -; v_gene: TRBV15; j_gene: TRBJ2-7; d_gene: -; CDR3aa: CATSDDRISEQYF; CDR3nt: TGTGCCACCAGCGATGACAGGATCTCCGAGCAGTACTTC
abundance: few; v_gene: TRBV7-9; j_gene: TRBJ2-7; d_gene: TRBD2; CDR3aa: CASRGVAYEQYF; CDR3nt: TGTGCCTCACGGGGGGTCGCCTACGAGCAGTACTTC
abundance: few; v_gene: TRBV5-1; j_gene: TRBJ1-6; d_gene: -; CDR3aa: CASRLMTEYNSPLHF; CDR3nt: TGCGCCAGCAGGTTAATGACGGAGTATAATTCACCCCTCCACTTT
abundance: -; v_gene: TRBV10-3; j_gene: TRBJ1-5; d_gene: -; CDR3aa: CAISVGGVNQPQHF; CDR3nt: TGTGCCATCAGTGTGGGAGGGGTAAATCAGCCCCAGCATTTT
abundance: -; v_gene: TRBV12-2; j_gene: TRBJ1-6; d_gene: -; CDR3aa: CASRPRCQDNSPLHF; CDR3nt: TGTGCAAGTCGCCCCCGTTGCCAGGATAATTCACCCCTCCACTTT
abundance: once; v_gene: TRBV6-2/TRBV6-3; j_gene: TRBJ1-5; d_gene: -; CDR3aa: CASSSPWRAGQPQHF; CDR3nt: TGTGCCAGCAGTTCCCCGTGGAGGGCAGGTCAGCCCCAGCATTTT
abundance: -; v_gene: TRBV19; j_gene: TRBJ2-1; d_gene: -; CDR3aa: CASATQAGDYNEQFF; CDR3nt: TGTGCCAGTGCGACCCAGGCCGGGGACTACAATGAGCAGTTCTTC
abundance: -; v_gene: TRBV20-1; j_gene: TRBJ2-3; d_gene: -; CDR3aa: CSAIDPRWDTQYF; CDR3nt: TGCAGTGCTATTGACCCGCGGTGGGATACGCAGTATTTT
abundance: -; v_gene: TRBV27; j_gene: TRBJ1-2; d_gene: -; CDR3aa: CARPGGGDTF; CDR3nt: TGTGCCCGGCCCGGCGGGGGGGACACCTTC
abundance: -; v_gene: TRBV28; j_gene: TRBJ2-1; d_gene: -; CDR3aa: CASSFQGHPYNEQFF; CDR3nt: TGTGCCAGCAGTTTTCAGGGGCACCCCTACAATGAGCAGTTCTTC
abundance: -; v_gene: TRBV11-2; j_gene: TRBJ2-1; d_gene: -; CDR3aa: CASSLLFRGTSSYNEQFF; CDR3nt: TGTGCCAGCAGCTTACTGTTTCGCGGAACGAGCTCCTACAATGAGCAGTTCTTC
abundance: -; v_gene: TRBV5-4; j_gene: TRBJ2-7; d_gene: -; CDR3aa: CASSTRQAPYEQYF; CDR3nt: TGTGCCAGCAGCACGAGACAGGCCCCCTACGAGCAGTACTTC
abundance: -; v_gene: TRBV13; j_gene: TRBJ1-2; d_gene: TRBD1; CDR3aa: CASSTRQGERGYTF; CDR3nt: TGTGCCAGCAGCACCCGACAGGGGGAGAGGGGCTACACCTTC
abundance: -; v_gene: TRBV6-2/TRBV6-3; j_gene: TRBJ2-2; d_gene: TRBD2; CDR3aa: CASTPPLRLAGGPITGELFF; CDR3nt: TGTGCCAGCACCCCACCTTTGCGACTAGCGGGGGGGCCTATCACCGGGGAGCTGTTTTTT
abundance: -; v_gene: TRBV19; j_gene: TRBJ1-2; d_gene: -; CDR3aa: CASSIEGSAGSRYGYTF; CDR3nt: TGTGCCAGTAGTATAGAAGGATCGGCAGGGTCAAGATATGGCTACACCTTC
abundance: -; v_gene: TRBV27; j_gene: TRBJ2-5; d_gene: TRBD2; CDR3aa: CASSRGLAGGGMAETQYF; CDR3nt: TGTGCCAGCAGTCGCGGACTAGCGGGAGGAGGAATGGCAGAGACCCAGTACTTC
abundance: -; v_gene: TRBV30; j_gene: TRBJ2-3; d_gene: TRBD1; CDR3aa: CAWTGGADTQYF; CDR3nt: TGTGCCTGGACAGGGGGCGCAGATACGCAGTATTTT
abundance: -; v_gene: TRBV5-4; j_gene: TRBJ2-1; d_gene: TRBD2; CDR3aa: CASSLKGLATNEQFF; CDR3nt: TGTGCCAGCAGCTTGAAGGGACTAGCTACCAATGAGCAGTTCTTC
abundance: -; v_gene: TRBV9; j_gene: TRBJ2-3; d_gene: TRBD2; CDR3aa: CASSVGLAGRGVTDTQYF; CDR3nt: TGTGCCAGCAGCGTAGGGCTAGCGGGGAGGGGGGTCACAGATACGCAGTATTTT
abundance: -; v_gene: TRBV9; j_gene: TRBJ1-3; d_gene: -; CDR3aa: CASKDSLDGNTIYF; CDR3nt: TGTGCCAGCAAGGACAGTCTTGATGGAAACACCATATATTTT
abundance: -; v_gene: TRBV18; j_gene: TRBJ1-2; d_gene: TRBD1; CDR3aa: CASSPEQGNYGYTF; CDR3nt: TGTGCCAGCTCACCAGAACAGGGGAACTATGGCTACACCTTC
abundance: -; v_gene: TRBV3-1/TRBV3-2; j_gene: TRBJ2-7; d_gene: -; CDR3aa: CASSQNTAYEQYF; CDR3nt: TGTGCCAGCAGCCAAAACACAGCCTACGAGCAGTACTTC
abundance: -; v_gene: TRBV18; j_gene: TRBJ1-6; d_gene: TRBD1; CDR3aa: CASSPPGTGLSPLHF; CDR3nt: TGTGCCAGCTCACCACCCGGGACAGGGCTCTCACCCCTCCACTTT
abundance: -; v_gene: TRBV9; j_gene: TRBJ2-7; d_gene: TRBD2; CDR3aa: CASSVAGTTSYEQYF; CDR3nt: TGTGCCAGCAGCGTCGCCGGGACTACCTCCTACGAGCAGTACTTC
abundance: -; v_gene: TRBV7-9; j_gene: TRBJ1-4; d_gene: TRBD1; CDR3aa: CASSVGQGTSEKLFF; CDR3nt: TGTGCCAGCAGCGTGGGACAGGGAACATCAGAAAAACTGTTTTTT
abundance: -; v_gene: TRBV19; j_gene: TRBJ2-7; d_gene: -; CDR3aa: CASSIGSTAYEQYF; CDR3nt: TGTGCCAGTAGTATCGGATCGACAGCCTACGAGCAGTACTTC
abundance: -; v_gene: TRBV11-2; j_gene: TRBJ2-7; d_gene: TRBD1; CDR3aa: CASSQSDRVIYEQYF; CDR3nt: TGTGCCAGCAGCCAATCTGACAGGGTAATCTACGAGCAGTACTTC
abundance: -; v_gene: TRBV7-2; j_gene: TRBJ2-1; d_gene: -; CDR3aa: CASSPGIARTDEQFF; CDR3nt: TGTGCCAGCAGTCCCGGGATAGCCAGGACGGATGAGCAGTTCTTC
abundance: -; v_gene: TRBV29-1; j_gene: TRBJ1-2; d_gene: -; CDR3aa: CSVEEVPGVMDYGYTF; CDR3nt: TGCAGCGTTGAAGAGGTCCCAGGGGTTATGGACTATGGCTACACCTTC
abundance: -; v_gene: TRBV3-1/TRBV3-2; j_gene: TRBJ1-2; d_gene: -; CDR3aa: CASSQGTNYGYTF; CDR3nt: TGTGCCAGCAGCCAAGGTACTAACTATGGCTACACCTTC
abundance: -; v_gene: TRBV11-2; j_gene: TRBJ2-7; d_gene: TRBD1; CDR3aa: CASSPTGQVTYEQYF; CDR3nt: TGTGCCAGCAGCCCAACGGGACAGGTAACCTACGAGCAGTACTTC
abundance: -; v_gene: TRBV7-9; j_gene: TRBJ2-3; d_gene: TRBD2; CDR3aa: CASSSSVPGLAGEGNTQYF; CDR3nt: TGTGCCAGCAGCAGTAGTGTTCCGGGACTAGCGGGAGAGGGGAATACGCAGTATTTT
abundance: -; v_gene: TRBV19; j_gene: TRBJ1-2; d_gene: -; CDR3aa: CASSITGNGYTF; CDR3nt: TGTGCCAGTAGTATCACAGGGAATGGCTACACCTTC
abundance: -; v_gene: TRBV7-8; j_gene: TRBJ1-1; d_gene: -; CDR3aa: CASIWGQNTEAFF; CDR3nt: TGTGCCAGCATTTGGGGGCAAAACACTGAAGCTTTCTTT
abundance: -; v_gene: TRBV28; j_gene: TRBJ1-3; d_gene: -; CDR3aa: CASRPWGGTSGNTIYF; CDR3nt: TGTGCCAGCAGGCCCTGGGGGGGGACCTCTGGAAACACCATATATTTT
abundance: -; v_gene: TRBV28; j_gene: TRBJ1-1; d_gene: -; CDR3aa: CASSLAGSPLRDTEAFF; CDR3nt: TGTGCCAGCAGTTTAGCAGGGTCACCCCTCCGGGACACTGAAGCTTTCTTT
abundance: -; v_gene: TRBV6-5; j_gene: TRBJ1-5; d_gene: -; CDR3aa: CASSLNQGTNQPQHF; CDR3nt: TGTGCCAGCAGCCTCAACCAGGGGACCAATCAGCCCCAGCATTTT
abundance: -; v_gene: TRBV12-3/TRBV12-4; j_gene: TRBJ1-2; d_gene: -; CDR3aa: CASSLADRFGYTF; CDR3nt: TGTGCCAGCAGTTTAGCCGACAGATTTGGCTACACCTTC
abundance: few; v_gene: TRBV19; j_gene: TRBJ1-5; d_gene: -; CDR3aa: CASTNPKVVNQPQHF; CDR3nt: TGTGCCAGTACTAACCCCAAAGTAGTCAATCAGCCCCAGCATTTT
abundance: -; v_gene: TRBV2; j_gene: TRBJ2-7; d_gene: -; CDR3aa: CASSEGGHYEQYF; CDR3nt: TGTGCCAGCAGTGAAGGCGGGCACTACGAGCAGTACTTC
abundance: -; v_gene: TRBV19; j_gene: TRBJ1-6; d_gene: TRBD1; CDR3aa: CASGDRVDSPLHF; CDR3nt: TGTGCCAGTGGTGACAGGGTCGATTCACCCCTCCACTTT
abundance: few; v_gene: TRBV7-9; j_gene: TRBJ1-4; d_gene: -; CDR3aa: CASSPSRLQWSEKELFF; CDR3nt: TGTGCCAGCAGCCCAAGTAGGTTACAGTGGTCAGAGAAGGAACTGTTTTTT
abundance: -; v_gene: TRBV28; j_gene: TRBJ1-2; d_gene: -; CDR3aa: CASSLLGAGEGLVYGYTF; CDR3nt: TGTGCCAGCAGTTTATTGGGGGCAGGGGAAGGGTTAGTCTATGGCTACACCTTC